This T cell receptor (beta chain) was captured by sequencing in a study of tumor and adjacent non-tumor tissue in lung cancer. The germline V and J ends were trimmed by 9 bases and 4 bases, with 22 bases remaining between them. The CDR3 has 15 amino acids. The germline gives CDR1 SGHAT, CDR2 FQNNGV. This sample's RNA came from whole unsorted tissue. The library came from three nested PCR rounds adapted from ARM-PCR protocols. From the multiplex PCR reads, TCRdb called clonotypes with MiXCR, one entry per CDR3 protein. The sample records some 80,000 distinct CDR3 sequences, roughly 72% being singletons.

The clonotype comes from a middle-aged woman with non-small cell lung cancer. The chain is built from TRBV11-2 and TRBJ2-7; a possible D gene is TRBD2 (5 bases). The sequenced sample consisted of lung tumor tissue. CDR3 DNA: TGTGCCAGAAGTTTCACCGGAGGCGGATCATACGAGCAGTACTTC. The encoded protein is CARSFTGGGSYEQYF.